The 32 T cell receptor beta chains in this list originate from one sample, sequenced in a study of Tregs in tolerant kidney transplant recipients. Some clones are missing from TCRdb's copy, which holds only in-frame ones; the method was immunoSEQ multiplex PCR. This sample has 200,000 to 300,000 clones; 65% to 85% occur once, and the top ten carry around 0.68%. Sequencing used CD4+ T cells from blood. Every receptor here comes from a human donor in good health.

V and J are TRBV11-2 and TRBJ1-1; tentatively, D is TRBD1 (6 bases). V shed 4 bases and J shed 5 bases, with 11 bases lying between them. The length of the CDR3 is 13 residues. Germline CDR1 and CDR2: SGHAT and FQNNGV. The CDR3 region has the DNA TGTGCCAGCAGCTCCACAGGGTTGACTGAAGCTTTCTTT. Its protein product is CASSSTGLTEAFF.

The rearrangement links TRBV25-1 to TRBJ2-7; no clear D. Germline V gives CDR1 MGHDK, CDR2 SYGVNS. V shed 8 bases and J shed 7 bases, with 18 bases lying between them. This CDR3 spans 13 amino acids. This CDR3 reads CASLHPLIREQYF. DNA of the CDR3: TGTGCCAGCCTCCACCCTCTTATACGAGAGCAGTACTTC.

J is TRBJ1-5 and V is TRBV10-3; no clear D gene. Trimming removed 3 bases from V and 0 bases from J, with 9 bases in between. Germline CDR1 ENHRY, CDR2 SYGVKD. The CDR3 totals 15 residues. CDR3 residues: CAISDRGDSNQPQHF. The CDR3 bases are TGTGCCATCAGTGATCGAGGCGATAGCAATCAGCCCCAGCATTTT.

This clone was seen just once. The rearrangement uses TRBV6-6 and TRBJ2-7; D tentatively fits TRBD1 or TRBD2 (5 bases each). V was cut by 5 bases and J by 0 bases, with 14 bases left in between. The CDR3 contains 15 residues. Germline assignment: CDR1 MNHNY and CDR2 SVGAGI (reference sequence). Here the CDR3 DNA reads TGTGCCAGCAGTCCCGGGACCGAGAGCTCCTACGAGCAGTACTTC. Residues: CASSPGTESSYEQYF.

This sequence joins TRBV10-3 and TRBJ2-1; 12 bases match TRBD1. The CDR3 totals 16 residues. The trim removed 1 base at V and 6 bases at J, leaving 4 bases unmatched. Germline loops: CDR1 ENHRY, CDR2 SYGVKD. CDR3 sequence: CAISEFGDRGPNEQFF. CDR3 in DNA: TGTGCCATCAGTGAGTTCGGGGACAGGGGGCCCAATGAGCAGTTCTTC.

This chain joins TRBV23-1 and TRBJ2-7, with a tentative D call TRBD1 (5 bases). TRBV23-1 is assigned to the ORF class and has an uncertain function. Trimming left V 7 bases short and J 9 bases short, with 22 bases between. This CDR3 region has 14 residues. The CDR3 sequence: CASKGNGLNQVQYF. The CDR3 DNA is TGCGCCAGCAAGGGGAACGGGCTCAACCAAGTGCAGTACTTC.

This clone was seen a handful of times. The rearrangement joins TRBV18 to TRBJ2-7; D is perhaps TRBD2 (5 bases). The CDR3 totals 14 residues. Trimming cost V 6 bases and J 4 bases, with 16 bases left between them. Germline V gene data show CDR1 as KGHSH and CDR2 as LQKENI. As DNA, the CDR3 is TGTGCCAGCTCTCCATCTGGAGGATTATACGAGCAGTACTTC. Protein: CASSPSGGLYEQYF. The full variable domain, in which reference TRBV18 and TRBJ2-7 provide the parts outside the CDR3, is NAGVMQNPRHLVRRRGQEARLRCSPMKGHSHVYWYRQLPEEGLKFMVYLQKENIIDESGMPKERFSAEFPKEGPSILRIQQVVRGDSAAYFCASSPSGGLYEQYFGPGTRLTVT.

The V and J genes are TRBV6-1 and TRBJ1-2; 9 bases map to TRBD1. V was clipped by 5 bases and J by 10 bases; unmatched bases: 14. Germline V lookup: CDR1 MNHNS, CDR2 SASEGT. The CDR3 is 15 amino acids. CDR3 sequence reads: CASSKDRGRGSTYTF. The CDR3, as DNA: TGTGCCAGCAGTAAGGACAGGGGAAGGGGTAGTACCTACACCTTC.

This clone occurred a few times. The rearrangement joins TRBV25-1 to TRBJ1-6; unclear D gene. The ends were cut back, 6 bases at V and 0 bases at J, with 0 bases in the middle. From germline, CDR1 is MGHDK and CDR2 SYGVNS. CDR3 length: 12 amino acids. The CDR3 loop is CASSSYNSPLHF. CDR3 DNA sequence: TGTGCCAGCAGCTCCTATAATTCACCCCTCCACTTT.

This clone was detected only once. This sequence joins TRBV7-9 and TRBJ1-1; D perhaps matches TRBD1 (5 bases). The germline gives CDR1 SEHNR, CDR2 FQNEAQ (reference sequence). V lost 0 bases and J 1 base, leaving 12 bases between the germline ends. The length of the CDR3 is 16 residues. In nucleotides, the CDR3 is TGTGCCAGCAGCTTAGCGCTCGGGGGAAGGAACACTGAAGCTTTCTTT. This gives the protein CASSLALGGRNTEAFF.

This clone has a single count. The chain uses TRBV19 and TRBJ1-5; no definite D call. V lost 3 bases, J lost 0 bases, and 9 bases lay in between. This CDR3 is built from 15 residues. The V gene's germline CDR1 is LNHDA and CDR2 SQIVND (reference sequence). Written as DNA, the CDR3 is TGTGCCAGTAGTATCGGACCCACTAGCAATCAGCCCCAGCATTTT. This sequence encodes CASSIGPTSNQPQHF.

The chain recombines TRBV18 with TRBJ1-1; possible D gene TRBD1, 6 bases. V lost 5 bases to trimming and J lost 0 bases, with 16 bases between them. The CDR3 length is 16 residues. CDR1 is KGHSH and CDR2 is LQKENI in the germline V gene. The chain's CDR3 is CASSKPSGALNTEAFF. The CDR3 nucleotides are TGTGCCAGCTCAAAGCCCTCGGGGGCGTTGAACACTGAAGCTTTCTTT.

In DNA, the CDR3 is TGTGCCAGTAGTACAACAGGGATTCAGTATCAGCCCCAGCATTTT. Protein product: CASSTTGIQYQPQHF. This chain joins TRBV19 and TRBJ1-5; D might be TRBD1 (6 bases). Germline assignment: CDR1 LNHDA and CDR2 SQIVND (reference sequence). V lost 4 bases and J lost 5, with 15 bases in between. The CDR3 spans 15 residues.

CDR3 nucleotide sequence: TGTGCCAGCAGTGGGCAGACCCATAGCAATCAGCCCCAGCATTTT. Its translation is CASSGQTHSNQPQHF. The chain recombines TRBV6-1 with TRBJ1-5; D not resolved. The CDR3 has 15 amino acids. Germline assignment: CDR1 MNHNS and CDR2 SASEGT. Trimming pared 4 bases from V and 0 bases from J, leaving 10 bases between.

The chain's CDR3 is CASSQMTSGTPQETQYF. The CDR3 DNA reads as TGTGCCAGCTCCCAAATGACTAGCGGGACCCCCCAAGAGACCCAGTACTTC. The V call is TRBV18, the J call TRBJ2-5, with 11 bases lining up with TRBD2. The V gene end was trimmed by 6 bases and the J gene end by 1 base; junction bases not matched to a gene: 10. The CDR3 sequence is 17 residues long. From germline, CDR1 is KGHSH and CDR2 LQKENI.

The chain uses TRBV30 and TRBJ2-7, with TRBD1 matching over 7 bases. The CDR3 runs to 16 residues. Germline CDR1 is GTSNPN and CDR2 is SVGIG (reference sequence). J was trimmed by 2 bases and V by 0 bases; bases with no gene match: 10. CDR3 coding DNA: TGTGCCTGGAGTGTATTTTCTACAGGGGACCCCTACGAGCAGTACTTC. Its translation: CAWSVFSTGDPYEQYF.

V usage is TRBV9 and J usage is TRBJ2-1; the match to TRBD2 covers 11 bases. After removal of 4 bases from V and 13 bases from J, the junction contained 4 bases not matched to a gene. CDR1 and CDR2 from the germline V gene are SGDLS and YYNGEE. CDR3 length: 12 residues. The DNA of the CDR3 is TGTGCCAGCAGCAATAGCGGGGGGGCCCAGTTCTTC. Translating it yields CASSNSGGAQFF. Drawing the rest from reference TRBV9 and TRBJ2-1, the complete variable domain is DSGVTQTPKHLITATGQRVTLRCSPRSGDLSVYWYQQSLDQGLQFLIQYYNGEERAKGNILERFSAQQFPDLHSELNLSSLELGDSALYFCASSNSGGAQFFGPGTRLTVL.

This clone was counted a single time. The chain joins TRBV9 to TRBJ2-5, with 9 bases matching TRBD2. The V gene's germline CDR1 is SGDLS and CDR2 YYNGEE. The CDR3 spans 17 residues. Trimming at V came to 0 bases and at J to 4 bases, leaving 10 bases not matched to a gene. For the CDR3, the DNA is TGTGCCAGCAGCGTAGGGGCCTCGCTAGCGGGAAGAGAGACCCAGTACTTC. Translating it yields CASSVGASLAGRETQYF.

This clone turned up a few times. The chain uses TRBV6-4 and TRBJ1-2, with a possible D match to TRBD1 (6 bases). Trimming took 6 bases from V and 8 from J, leaving 19 bases between them. CDR1 and CDR2 from the germline V gene are MRHNA and SNTAGT. The CDR3 is 14 residues long. CDR3 sequence reads: CASSPNRAARGYTF. The CDR3, as DNA: TGTGCCAGCAGCCCTAACAGGGCGGCTAGGGGCTACACCTTC.

The chain joins TRBV18 to TRBJ1-5; D possibly corresponds to TRBD1 (6 bases). The CDR3 loop spans 15 amino acids. Germline-derived CDR1 and CDR2 are KGHSH and LQKENI. Trimming took 4 bases from V and 1 from J, leaving 11 bases between them. The CDR3: CASSLGAGSNQPQHF. The CDR3 DNA sequence: TGTGCCAGCTCACTGGGGGCGGGGAGCAATCAGCCCCAGCATTTT.

The J gene is TRBJ1-2, the V gene TRBV6-5; weak D call: TRBD1 (6 bases). The CDR3 has 15 residues. CDR1 is MNHEY and CDR2 is SVGAGI in the germline V gene. Trimming shortened V by 0 bases and J by 8 bases, and 16 bases separated the two germline ends. In DNA form, the CDR3 reads TGTGCCAGCAGTTACTCGACAGGTGGGGTCGTCGGCTACACCTTC. This gives the protein CASSYSTGGVVGYTF.

The chain carries TRBV6-6 and TRBJ2-6; tentatively, D is TRBD1 or TRBD2 (5 bases each). The CDR3 has 16 amino acids. Trimming stripped 0 bases from V and 2 bases from J, with 8 bases between. In germline, CDR1 is MNHNY, CDR2 SVGAGI (reference sequence). The CDR3 DNA follows: TGTGCCAGCAGTTACTCTTGGGGGACTGGGGCCAACGTCCTGACTTTC. Residues: CASSYSWGTGANVLTF.

The J gene is TRBJ2-7, the V gene TRBV11-1; TRBD1 aligns across 9 bases. Germline loops: CDR1 SGHAT, CDR2 FQDESV (reference sequence). The CDR3 has 15 amino acids. V dropped 5 bases and J dropped 3; count of bases not matched to a gene: 8. CDR3: CASSIGTGRVYEQYF. CDR3 nucleotide sequence: TGTGCCAGCAGCATTGGGACAGGGAGGGTCTACGAGCAGTACTTC.

V is TRBV13 and J is TRBJ2-7; TRBD2 aligns across 7 bases. The junction had 14 bases not matched to a gene; V was cut back by 6 bases and J by 3 bases. The CDR3 is 16 residues long. The V gene's germline CDR1 is PRHDT and CDR2 FYEKMQ (reference sequence). The CDR3 here is CASRPSRLASFYEQYF. In DNA form, the CDR3 reads TGTGCCAGCAGGCCCTCCAGACTAGCCTCATTCTACGAGCAGTACTTC. Full variable domain (missing parts from reference TRBV13 and TRBJ2-7): AAGVIQSPRHLIKEKRETATLKCYPIPRHDTVYWYQQGPGQDPQFLISFYEKMQSDKGSIPDRFSAQQFSDYHSELNMSSLELGDSALYFCASRPSRLASFYEQYFGPGTRLTVT.

The chain links TRBV6-5 to TRBJ1-5; 8 bases map to TRBD1. V dropped 9 bases and J dropped 0; count of bases not matched to a gene: 4. Germline values: CDR1 MNHEY, CDR2 SVGAGI. The CDR3 totals 14 residues. Here the CDR3 reads CASRTGYSNQPQHF. CDR3 nucleotide sequence: TGTGCCAGTCGGACAGGGTATAGCAATCAGCCCCAGCATTTT.

V and J are TRBV2 and TRBJ2-5; TRBD1 is a possible D gene (5 bases). Germline CDR1 reads SNHLY; CDR2 reads FYNNEI. The CDR3 has 14 residues. The ends were cut back, 4 bases at V and 3 bases at J, with 12 bases in the middle. CDR3 sequence reads: CASSGFRAEETQYF. The CDR3 DNA reads TGTGCCAGCAGTGGATTCAGGGCCGAAGAGACCCAGTACTTC.

V is TRBV4-2 and J is TRBJ1-2; D might be TRBD1 (5 bases). Per the germline V gene, CDR1 is LGHNA and CDR2 is YNFKEQ. This CDR3 comprises 17 residues. V lost 3 bases to trimming and J lost 1 base, with 18 bases between them. The CDR3 nucleotides are TGTGCCAGCAGCCATGGGACCCCCGGGGAGAGTAACTATGGCTACACCTTC. This translates into CASSHGTPGESNYGYTF.

The chain combines TRBV15 with TRBJ1-5; D ambiguous. The V end was cut by 2 bases, the J end by 3 bases, with 5 bases between. The CDR3 is 13 residues long. Per the germline V gene, CDR1 is LNHNV and CDR2 is YYDKDF (reference sequence). CDR3 nucleotides: TGTGCCACCAGCAGACCTACCAATCAGCCCCAGCATTTT. Translation: CATSRPTNQPQHF.

The chain has TRBV5-8 and TRBJ1-1; 7 bases align to TRBD1. CDR1 and CDR2 (germline): SGHTS, YDEGEE. V dropped 4 bases and J dropped 13; count of bases not matched to a gene: 13. The CDR3 length is 13 residues. The CDR3 DNA reads TGTGCCAGCAGCATAGGGACAGATAGTTGGGGTTTCTTT. It is translated as CASSIGTDSWGFF.

The chain links TRBV6-1 to TRBJ2-7; 7 nucleotides agree with TRBD1. The CDR3 is 13 amino acids. V gave up 5 bases and J gave up 3 bases; unmatched junction bases: 4. CDR1 MNHNS and CDR2 SASEGT come from the germline V gene. The CDR3 loop reads CASSKDRDYEQYF. CDR3 DNA sequence: TGTGCCAGCAGTAAAGACAGGGACTACGAGCAGTACTTC.

Only one count was recorded for this clone. Additional DNA sequences in this sample encode the identical CDR3. V gene TRBV29-1 combines with J gene TRBJ2-1, with 7 nucleotides matching TRBD2. This CDR3 has 13 residues. The J segment lost 0 bases and the V segment lost 6 bases, leaving 2 bases of the junction unmatched. Germline V gene lookup returns CDR1 SQVTM and CDR2 ANQGSEA. CDR3 sequence: CSVGGSSYNEQFF. CDR3 nucleotide sequence: TGCAGCGTGGGGGGGAGCTCCTACAATGAGCAGTTCTTC.

This clone was observed a handful of times. This chain links TRBV15 with TRBJ1-2, with D uncertain. V gave up 0 bases and J gave up 8 bases, with 10 bases separating them. Germline V gene data show CDR1 as LNHNV and CDR2 as YYDKDF (reference sequence). The CDR3 has 13 residues. The CDR3 sequence: CATSRDEVLGYTF. As DNA, the CDR3 is TGTGCCACCAGCAGAGATGAGGTCCTCGGCTACACCTTC.